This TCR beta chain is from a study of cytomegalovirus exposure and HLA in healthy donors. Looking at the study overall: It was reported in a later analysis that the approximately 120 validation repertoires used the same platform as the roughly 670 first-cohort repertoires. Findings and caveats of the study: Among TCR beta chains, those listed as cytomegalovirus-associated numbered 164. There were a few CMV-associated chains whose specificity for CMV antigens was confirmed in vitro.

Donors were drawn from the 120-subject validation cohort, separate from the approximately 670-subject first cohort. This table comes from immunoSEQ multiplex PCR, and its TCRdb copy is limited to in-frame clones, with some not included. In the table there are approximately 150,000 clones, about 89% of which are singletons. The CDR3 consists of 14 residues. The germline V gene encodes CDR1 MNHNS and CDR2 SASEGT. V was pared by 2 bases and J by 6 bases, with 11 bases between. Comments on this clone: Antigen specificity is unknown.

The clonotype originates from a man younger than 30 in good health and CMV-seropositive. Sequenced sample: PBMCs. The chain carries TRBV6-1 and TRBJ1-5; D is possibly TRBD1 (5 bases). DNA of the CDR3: TGTGCCAGCAGTGAAAGGGGTTACCCTCAGCCCCAGCATTTT. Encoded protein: CASSERGYPQPQHF.